This TCR beta chain was retrieved from a study of shared T cell receptors in the human thymus. CDR1 and CDR2 (germline): SGHRS, YFSETQ. Losses at the gene ends were 4 bases for V and 1 base for J; bases not matched to a gene: 3. There are 14 residues in the CDR3. The data were produced by immunoSEQ multiplex PCR, yet TCRdb's version contains in-frame clones alone and is incomplete. This table holds 700,000 or so clones, 70% to 90% found once. This sample was also put to use in a study of human thymus T cells.

The rearrangement uses TRBV5-1 and TRBJ1-1; the match to TRBD1 covers 8 bases. The sequence came from a girl under three years old with a congenital heart defect. What was sequenced was thymocytes. CDR3 sequence (DNA): TGCGCCAGCAGCGACAGGGGACAGAACACTGAAGCTTTCTTT. It codes for CASSDRGQNTEAFF.